This T cell receptor beta chain was sequenced during a study of cytomegalovirus exposure and HLA in healthy donors. As for the study in general: A prior analysis found roughly 100 million unique TCR beta sequences from 150 million to 200 million T cells. Most genotyped donors, roughly 80% of more than 300, had Caucasian-associated genetic ancestry. Study results and caveats: The authors confirmed in vitro that a few CMV-associated chains were specific for CMV antigens. HLA allele associations emerged for 17,000 or so TCR beta sequences in a later analysis, at 0.05 false discovery rate.

The J segment lost 9 bases and the V segment lost 5 bases, leaving 12 bases of the junction unmatched. The CDR3 is 15 amino acids. CDR1 is KGHSH, CDR2 LQKENI, per germline. The PCR employed 60 Vbeta primers together with 13 Jbeta primers. The repertoire was sequenced with immunoSEQ multiplex PCR; TCRdb's copy has only in-frame clones and lacks some. The repertoire holds 110,000 to 150,000 clones, with approximately 80% as singletons. Notes on this clone: Antigen unknown.

The TCR comes from a woman aged 40 to 50 in good health and CMV-seronegative. V and J are TRBV18 and TRBJ2-1, with 8 bases that match TRBD2. The source material was PBMCs. CDR3 nucleotide sequence: TGTGCCAGCTCATCCTACTCCGGGAGGGCCTTTGAGCAGTTCTTC. Its translation: CASSSYSGRAFEQFF.